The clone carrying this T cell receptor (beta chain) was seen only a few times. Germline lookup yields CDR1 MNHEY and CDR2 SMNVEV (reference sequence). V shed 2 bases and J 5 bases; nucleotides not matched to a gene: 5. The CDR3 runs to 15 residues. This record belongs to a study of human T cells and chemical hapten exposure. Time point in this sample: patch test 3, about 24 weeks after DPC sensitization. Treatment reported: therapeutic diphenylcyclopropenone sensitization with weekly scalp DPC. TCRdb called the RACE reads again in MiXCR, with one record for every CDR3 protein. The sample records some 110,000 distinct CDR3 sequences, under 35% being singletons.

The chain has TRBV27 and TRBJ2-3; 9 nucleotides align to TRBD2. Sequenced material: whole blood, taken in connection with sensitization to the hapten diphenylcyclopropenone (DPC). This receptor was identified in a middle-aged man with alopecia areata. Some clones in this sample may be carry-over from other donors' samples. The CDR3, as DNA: TGTGCCAGCAGTTTAGGCGGGAGGGCAGGAGATACGCAGTATTTT. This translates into CASSLGGRAGDTQYF.